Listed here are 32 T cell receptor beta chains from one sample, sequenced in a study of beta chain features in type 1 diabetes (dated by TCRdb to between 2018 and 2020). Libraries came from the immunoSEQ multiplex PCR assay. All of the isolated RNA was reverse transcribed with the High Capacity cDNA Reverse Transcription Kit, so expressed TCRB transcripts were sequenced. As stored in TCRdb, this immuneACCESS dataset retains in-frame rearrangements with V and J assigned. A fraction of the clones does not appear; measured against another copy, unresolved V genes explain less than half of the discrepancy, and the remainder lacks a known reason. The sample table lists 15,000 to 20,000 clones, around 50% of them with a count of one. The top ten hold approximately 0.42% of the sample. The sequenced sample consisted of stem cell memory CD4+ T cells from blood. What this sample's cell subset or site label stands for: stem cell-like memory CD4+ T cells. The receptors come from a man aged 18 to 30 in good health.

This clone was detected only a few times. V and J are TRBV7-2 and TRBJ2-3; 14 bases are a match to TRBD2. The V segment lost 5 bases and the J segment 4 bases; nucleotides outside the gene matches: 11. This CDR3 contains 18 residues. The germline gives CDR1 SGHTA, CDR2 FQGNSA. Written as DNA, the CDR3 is TGTGCCAGCAGCACCAGACTAGCGGGGGGGCCGACCCCAGATACGCAGTATTTT. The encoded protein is CASSTRLAGGPTPDTQYF.

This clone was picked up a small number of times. The CDR3 spells CASRAYLGGPSGETQYF. Here the CDR3 DNA reads TGTGCCAGCAGAGCTTATCTTGGGGGCCCCTCGGGTGAGACCCAGTACTTC. The chain couples TRBV7-9 to TRBJ2-5, with D perhaps TRBD1 (6 bases). CDR1 and CDR2 (germline): SEHNR, FQNEAQ (reference sequence). V lost 6 bases and J lost 5, with 25 bases in between. The CDR3 is 17 amino acids. Based on the CDR3 plus reference TRBV7-9 and TRBJ2-5, the full variable domain is DTGVSQNPRHKITKRGQNVTFRCDPISEHNRLYWYRQTLGQGPEFLTYFQNEAQLEKSRLLSDRFSAERPKGSFSTLEIQRTEQGDSAMYLCASRAYLGGPSGETQYFGPGTRLLVL.

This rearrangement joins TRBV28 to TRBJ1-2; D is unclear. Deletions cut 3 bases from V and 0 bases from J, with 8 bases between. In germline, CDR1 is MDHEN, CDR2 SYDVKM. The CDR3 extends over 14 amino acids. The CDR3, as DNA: TGTGCCAGCAGTTTGCCAGAAGCTAACTATGGCTACACCTTC. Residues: CASSLPEANYGYTF.

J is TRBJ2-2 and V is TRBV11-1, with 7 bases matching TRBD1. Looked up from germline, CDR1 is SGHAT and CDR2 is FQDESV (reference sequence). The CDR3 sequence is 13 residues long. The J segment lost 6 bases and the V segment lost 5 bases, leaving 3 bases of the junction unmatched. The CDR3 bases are TGTGCCAGCAGCCCGCAGGGGGCCGGGGAGCTGTTTTTT. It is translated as CASSPQGAGELFF.

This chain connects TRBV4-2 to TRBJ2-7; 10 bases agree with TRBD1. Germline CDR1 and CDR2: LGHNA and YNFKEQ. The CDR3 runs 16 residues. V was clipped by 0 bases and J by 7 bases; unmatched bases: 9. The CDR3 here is CASSQDPGTGAREQYF. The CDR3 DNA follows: TGTGCCAGCAGCCAAGATCCTGGGACAGGGGCTCGTGAGCAGTACTTC.

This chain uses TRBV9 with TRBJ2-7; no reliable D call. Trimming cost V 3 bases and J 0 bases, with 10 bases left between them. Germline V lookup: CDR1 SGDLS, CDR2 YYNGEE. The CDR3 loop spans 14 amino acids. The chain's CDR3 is CASSGGLTSYEQYF. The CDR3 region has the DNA TGTGCCAGCAGCGGTGGCCTTACCTCCTACGAGCAGTACTTC.

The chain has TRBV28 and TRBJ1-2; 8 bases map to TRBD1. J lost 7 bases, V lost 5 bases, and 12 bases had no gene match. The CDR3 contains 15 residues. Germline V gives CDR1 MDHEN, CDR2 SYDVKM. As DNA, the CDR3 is TGTGCCAGCAGTCCCTGGACAGGGAATTACGGTGGCTACACCTTC. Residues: CASSPWTGNYGGYTF.

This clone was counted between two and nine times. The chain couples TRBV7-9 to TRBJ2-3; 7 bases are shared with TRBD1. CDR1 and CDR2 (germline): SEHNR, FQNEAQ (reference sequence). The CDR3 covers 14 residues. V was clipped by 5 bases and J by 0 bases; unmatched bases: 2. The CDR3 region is CASSQTGSTDTQYF. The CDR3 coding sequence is TGTGCCAGCAGCCAGACAGGGAGCACAGATACGCAGTATTTT.

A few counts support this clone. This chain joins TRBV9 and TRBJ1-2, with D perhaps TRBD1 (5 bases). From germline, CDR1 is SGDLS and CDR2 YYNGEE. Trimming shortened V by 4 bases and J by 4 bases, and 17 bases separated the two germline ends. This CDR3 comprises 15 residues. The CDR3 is CASSSGPGSAYGYTF. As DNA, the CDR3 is TGTGCCAGCAGCTCAGGGCCGGGTTCCGCCTATGGCTACACCTTC.

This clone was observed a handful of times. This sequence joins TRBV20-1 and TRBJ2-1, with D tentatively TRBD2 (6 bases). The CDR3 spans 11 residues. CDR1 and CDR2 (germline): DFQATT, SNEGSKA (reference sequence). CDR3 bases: TGCAGCGGGGGAAGGTTCAATGAGCAGTTCTTC. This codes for CSGGRFNEQFF.

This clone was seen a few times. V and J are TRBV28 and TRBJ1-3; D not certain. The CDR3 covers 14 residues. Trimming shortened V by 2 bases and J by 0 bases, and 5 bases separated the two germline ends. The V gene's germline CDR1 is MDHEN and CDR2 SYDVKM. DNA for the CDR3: TGTGCCAGCAGTTTAAGCCACTCTGGAAACACCATATATTTT. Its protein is CASSLSHSGNTIYF.

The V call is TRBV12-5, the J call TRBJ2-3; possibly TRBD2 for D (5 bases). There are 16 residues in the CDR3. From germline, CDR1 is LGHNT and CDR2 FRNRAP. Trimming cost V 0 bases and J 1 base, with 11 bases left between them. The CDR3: CASGLVLGVGTDTQYF. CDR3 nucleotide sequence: TGTGCTAGTGGTTTGGTACTCGGGGTTGGCACAGATACGCAGTATTTT.

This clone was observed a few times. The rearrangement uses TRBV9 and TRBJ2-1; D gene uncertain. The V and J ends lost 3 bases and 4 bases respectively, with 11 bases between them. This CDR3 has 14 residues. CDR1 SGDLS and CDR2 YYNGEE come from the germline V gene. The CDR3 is CASSATQPYNEQFF. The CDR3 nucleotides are TGTGCCAGCAGCGCGACACAGCCGTACAATGAGCAGTTCTTC.

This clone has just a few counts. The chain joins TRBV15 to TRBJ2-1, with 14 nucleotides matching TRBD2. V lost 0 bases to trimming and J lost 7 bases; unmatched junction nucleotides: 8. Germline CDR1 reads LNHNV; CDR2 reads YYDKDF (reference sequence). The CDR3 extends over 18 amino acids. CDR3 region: CATSRDLGGTSGRNEQFF. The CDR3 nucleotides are TGTGCCACCAGCAGAGATCTAGGCGGGACTAGCGGGAGAAATGAGCAGTTCTTC.

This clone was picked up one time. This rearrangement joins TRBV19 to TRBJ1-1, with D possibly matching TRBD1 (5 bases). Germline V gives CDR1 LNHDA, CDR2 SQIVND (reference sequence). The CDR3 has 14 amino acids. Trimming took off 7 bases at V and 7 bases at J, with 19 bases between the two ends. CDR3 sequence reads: CASIPGGSYDEAFF. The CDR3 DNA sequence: TGTGCCAGTATCCCGGGGGGATCTTATGATGAAGCTTTCTTT.

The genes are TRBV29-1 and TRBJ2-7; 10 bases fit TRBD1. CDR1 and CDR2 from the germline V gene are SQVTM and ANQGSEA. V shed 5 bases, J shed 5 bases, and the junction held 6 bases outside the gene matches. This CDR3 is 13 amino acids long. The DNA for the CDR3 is TGCAGCGTTAAGGGACAGGGGACACACGAGCAGTACTTC. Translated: CSVKGQGTHEQYF.

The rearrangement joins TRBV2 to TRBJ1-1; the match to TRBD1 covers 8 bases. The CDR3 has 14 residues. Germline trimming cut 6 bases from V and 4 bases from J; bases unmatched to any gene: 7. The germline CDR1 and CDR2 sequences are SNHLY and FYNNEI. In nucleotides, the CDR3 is TGTGCCAGCAGCGGAGACAGGGGAGTCACTGAAGCTTTCTTT. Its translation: CASSGDRGVTEAFF.

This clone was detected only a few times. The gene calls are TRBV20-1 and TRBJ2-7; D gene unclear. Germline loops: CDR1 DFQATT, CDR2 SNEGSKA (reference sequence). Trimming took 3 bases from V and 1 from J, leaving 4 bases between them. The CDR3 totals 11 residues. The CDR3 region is CSARQSYEQYF. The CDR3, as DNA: TGCAGTGCTAGGCAGTCCTACGAGCAGTACTTC.

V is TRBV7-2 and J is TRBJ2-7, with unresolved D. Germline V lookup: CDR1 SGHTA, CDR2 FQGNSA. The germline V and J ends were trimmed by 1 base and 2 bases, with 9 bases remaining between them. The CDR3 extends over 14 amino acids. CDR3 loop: CASSLGLDTYEQYF. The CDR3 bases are TGTGCCAGCAGCTTAGGCCTTGACACCTACGAGCAGTACTTC.

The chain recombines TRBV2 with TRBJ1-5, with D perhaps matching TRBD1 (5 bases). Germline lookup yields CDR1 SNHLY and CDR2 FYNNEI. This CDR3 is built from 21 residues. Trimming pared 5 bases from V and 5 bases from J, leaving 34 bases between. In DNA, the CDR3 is TGTGCCAGCAGTACCGGATGGCCGACGGGGACTTCGGCCAAATGGGATCAGCCCCAGCATTTT. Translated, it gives CASSTGWPTGTSAKWDQPQHF.

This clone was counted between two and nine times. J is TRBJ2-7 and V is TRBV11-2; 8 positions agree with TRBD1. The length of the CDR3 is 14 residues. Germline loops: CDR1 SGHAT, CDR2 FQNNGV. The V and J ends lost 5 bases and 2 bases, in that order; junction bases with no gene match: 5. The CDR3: CASSRDRLTYEQYF. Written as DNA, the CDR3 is TGTGCCAGCAGCCGGGACAGGCTGACCTACGAGCAGTACTTC.

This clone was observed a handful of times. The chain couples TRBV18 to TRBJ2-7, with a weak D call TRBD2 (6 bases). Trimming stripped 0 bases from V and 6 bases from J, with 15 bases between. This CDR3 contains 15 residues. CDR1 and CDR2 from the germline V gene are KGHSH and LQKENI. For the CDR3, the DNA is TGTGCCAGCTCACCACCATACGGGAGCGATCCCGAGCAGTACTTC. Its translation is CASSPPYGSDPEQYF.

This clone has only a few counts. CDR3 residues: CASSIDGSGGITGELFF. For the CDR3, the DNA is TGCGCCAGCAGCATCGACGGTAGCGGGGGGATCACCGGGGAGCTGTTTTTT. V usage is TRBV4-3 and J usage is TRBJ2-2; TRBD2 agrees at 10 bases. The CDR3 length is 17 residues. V shed 5 bases, J shed 4 bases, and the junction held 10 bases outside the gene matches. Germline CDR1 reads LGHNA; CDR2 reads YSLEER.

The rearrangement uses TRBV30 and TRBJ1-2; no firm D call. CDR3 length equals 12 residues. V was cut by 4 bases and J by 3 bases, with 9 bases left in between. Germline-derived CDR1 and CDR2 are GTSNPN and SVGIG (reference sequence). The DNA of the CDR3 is TGTGCCTGGATAGAGTCCCACTATGGCTACACCTTC. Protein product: CAWIESHYGYTF. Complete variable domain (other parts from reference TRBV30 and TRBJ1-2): SQTIHQWPATLVQPVGSPLSLECTVEGTSNPNLYWYRQAAGRGLQLLFYSVGIGQISSEVPQNLSASRPQDRQFILSSKKLLLSDSGFYLCAWIESHYGYTFGSGTRLTVV.

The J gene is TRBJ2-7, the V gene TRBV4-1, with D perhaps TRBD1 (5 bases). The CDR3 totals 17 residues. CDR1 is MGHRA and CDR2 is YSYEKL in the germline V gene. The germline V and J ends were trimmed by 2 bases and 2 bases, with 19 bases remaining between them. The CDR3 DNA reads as TGCGCCAGCAGCCAATTCTTTAAGTCGGACATTACCTACGAGCAGTACTTC. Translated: CASSQFFKSDITYEQYF.

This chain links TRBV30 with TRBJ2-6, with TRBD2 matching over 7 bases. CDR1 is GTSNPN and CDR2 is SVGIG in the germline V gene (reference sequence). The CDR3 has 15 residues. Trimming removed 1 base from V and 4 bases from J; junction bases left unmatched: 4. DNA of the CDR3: TGTGCCTGGAGTGCGGGGGGATCAGGGGCCAACGTCCTGACTTTC. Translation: CAWSAGGSGANVLTF. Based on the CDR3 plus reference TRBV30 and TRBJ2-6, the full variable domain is SQTIHQWPATLVQPVGSPLSLECTVEGTSNPNLYWYRQAAGRGLQLLFYSVGIGQISSEVPQNLSASRPQDRQFILSSKKLLLSDSGFYLCAWSAGGSGANVLTFGAGSRLTVL.

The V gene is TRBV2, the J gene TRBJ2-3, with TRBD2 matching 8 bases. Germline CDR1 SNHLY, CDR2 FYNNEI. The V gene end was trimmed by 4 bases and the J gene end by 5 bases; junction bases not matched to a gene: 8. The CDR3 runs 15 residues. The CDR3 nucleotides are TGTGCCAGCAGTGCGGACGGGGGGGCCGAAGATACGCAGTATTTT. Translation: CASSADGGAEDTQYF.

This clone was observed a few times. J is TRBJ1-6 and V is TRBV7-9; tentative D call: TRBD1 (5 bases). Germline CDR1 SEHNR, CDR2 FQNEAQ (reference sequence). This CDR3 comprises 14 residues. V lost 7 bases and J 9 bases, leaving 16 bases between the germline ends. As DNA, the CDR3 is TGTGCCAGCACAGGGCGGACCTCCGGTTCACCCCTCCACTTT. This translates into CASTGRTSGSPLHF.

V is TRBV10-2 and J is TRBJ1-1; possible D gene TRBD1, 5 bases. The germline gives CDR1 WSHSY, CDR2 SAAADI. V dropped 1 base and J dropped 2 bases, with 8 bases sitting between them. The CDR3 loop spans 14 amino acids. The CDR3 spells CASSEFGGNTEAFF. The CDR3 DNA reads TGCGCCAGCAGTGAGTTCGGGGGAAACACTGAAGCTTTCTTT.

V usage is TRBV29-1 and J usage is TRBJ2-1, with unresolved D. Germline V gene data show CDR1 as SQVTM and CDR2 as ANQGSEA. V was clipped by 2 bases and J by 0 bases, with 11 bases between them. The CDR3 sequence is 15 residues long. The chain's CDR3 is CSVENPAISYNEQFF. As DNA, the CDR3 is TGCAGCGTTGAAAATCCAGCGATCTCCTACAATGAGCAGTTCTTC.

The CDR3 protein is CASKATRHFF. CDR3 sequence (DNA): TGTGCCAGCAAGGCGACGCGGCATTTCTTC. The gene calls are TRBV7-3 and TRBJ2-1; the D is unclear. The germline CDR1 and CDR2 sequences are SGHTA and FQGTGA. The CDR3 runs 10 residues. Trimming removed 7 bases at V and 16 bases at J, with 14 bases between.

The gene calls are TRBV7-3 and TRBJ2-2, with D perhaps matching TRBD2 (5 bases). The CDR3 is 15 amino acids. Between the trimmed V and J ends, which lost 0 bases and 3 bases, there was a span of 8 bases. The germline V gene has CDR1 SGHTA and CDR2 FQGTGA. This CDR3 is CASSLTRADTGELFF. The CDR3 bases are TGTGCCAGCAGCTTAACTAGAGCGGACACCGGGGAGCTGTTTTTT. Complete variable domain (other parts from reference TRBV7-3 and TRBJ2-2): GAGVSQTPSNKVTEKGKYVELRCDPISGHTALYWYRQSLGQGPEFLIYFQGTGAADDSGLPNDRFFAVRPEGSVSTLKIQRTERGDSAVYLCASSLTRADTGELFFGEGSRLTVL.